This T cell receptor beta chain is from a study of T-cell memory formation after mild COVID-19. Study details: TCR clusters were mostly confined to one donor each.

The CDR3 loop spans 17 amino acids. With 2 bases clipped from V and 9 bases from J, the junction kept 16 bases outside the gene matches. The germline V gene encodes CDR1 LNHNV and CDR2 YYDKDF (reference sequence). This clonotype was counted a few times. Antigen specificity is unknown. General study results and limits: Clones that got smaller from day 15 to 85 had even CD4/CD8, while clones growing later tipped toward CD4+. Cross-reactive memory apparently joined, as some responding clones appeared in pre-infection memory. Mainly in CM and EM were contracting CD4+ clones; CD8+ were in EMRA.

MiXCR, run by TCRdb on the 5' RACE reads, gives a single entry per CDR3 protein. The sample contains approximately 480,000 distinct CDR3 sequences, roughly 18% of which appear only once. The chain recombines TRBV15 with TRBJ2-1; 7 bases match TRBD2. This TCR derives from an adult woman who had mild COVID-19 (a few samples of this study predate the infection). Cell type and time point are not known. Sequenced: PBMCs or a T cell subset sorted from them (not recorded which). The CDR3 coding sequence is TGTGCCACCAGCAGACTGGGACTAAGGGAAGGACTTGGTGAGCAGTTCTTC. This gives the protein CATSRLGLREGLGEQFF.